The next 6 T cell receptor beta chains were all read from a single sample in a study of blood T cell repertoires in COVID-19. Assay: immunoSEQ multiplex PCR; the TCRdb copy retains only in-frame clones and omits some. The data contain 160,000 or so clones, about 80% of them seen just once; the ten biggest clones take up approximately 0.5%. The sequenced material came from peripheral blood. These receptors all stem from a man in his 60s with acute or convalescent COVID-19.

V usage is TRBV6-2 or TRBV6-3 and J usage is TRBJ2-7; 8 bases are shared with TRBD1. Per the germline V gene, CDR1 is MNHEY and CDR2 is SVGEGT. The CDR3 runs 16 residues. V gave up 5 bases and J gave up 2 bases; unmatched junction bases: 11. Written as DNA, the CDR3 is TGTGCCAGCAGTCCCGGGGGCAGGGGGCAGACCTACGAGCAGTACTTC. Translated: CASSPGGRGQTYEQYF.

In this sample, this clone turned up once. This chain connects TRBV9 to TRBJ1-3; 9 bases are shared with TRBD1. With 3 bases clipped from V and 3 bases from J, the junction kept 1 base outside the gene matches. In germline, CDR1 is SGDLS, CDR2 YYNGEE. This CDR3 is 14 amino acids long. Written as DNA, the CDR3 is TGTGCCAGCAGCGGGGACAGGGTTGGAAACACCATATATTTT. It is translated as CASSGDRVGNTIYF.

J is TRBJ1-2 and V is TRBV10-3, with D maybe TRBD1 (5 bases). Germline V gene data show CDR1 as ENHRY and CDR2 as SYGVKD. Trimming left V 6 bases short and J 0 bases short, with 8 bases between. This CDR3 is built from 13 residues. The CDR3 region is CAISPTANYGYTF. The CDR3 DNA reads TGTGCCATCAGCCCGACAGCTAACTATGGCTACACCTTC.

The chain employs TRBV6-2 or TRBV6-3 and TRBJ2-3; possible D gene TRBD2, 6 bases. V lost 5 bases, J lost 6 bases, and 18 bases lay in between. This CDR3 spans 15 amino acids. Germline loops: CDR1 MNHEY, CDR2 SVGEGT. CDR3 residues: CASSPQAGRRDTQYF. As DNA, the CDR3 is TGTGCCAGCAGTCCCCAGGCGGGGCGTAGGGATACGCAGTATTTT.

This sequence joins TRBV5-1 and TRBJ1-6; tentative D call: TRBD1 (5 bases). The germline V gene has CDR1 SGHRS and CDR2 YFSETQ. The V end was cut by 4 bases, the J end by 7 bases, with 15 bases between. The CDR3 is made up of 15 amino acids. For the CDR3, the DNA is TGCGCCAGCAGCGGGGGGGAAGGGTGGAATTCACCCCTCCACTTT. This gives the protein CASSGGEGWNSPLHF. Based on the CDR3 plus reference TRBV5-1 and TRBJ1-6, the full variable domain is KAGVTQTPRYLIKTRGQQVTLSCSPISGHRSVSWYQQTPGQGLQFLFEYFSETQRNKGNFPGRFSGRQFSNSRSEMNVSTLELGDSALYLCASSGGEGWNSPLHFGNGTRLTVT.

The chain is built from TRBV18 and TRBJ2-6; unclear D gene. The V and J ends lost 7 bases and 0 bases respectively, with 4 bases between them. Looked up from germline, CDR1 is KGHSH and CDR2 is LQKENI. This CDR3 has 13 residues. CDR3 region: CASFSSGANVLTF. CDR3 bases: TGTGCCAGCTTTAGCTCTGGGGCCAACGTCCTGACTTTC. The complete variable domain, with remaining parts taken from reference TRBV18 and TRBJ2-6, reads NAGVMQNPRHLVRRRGQEARLRCSPMKGHSHVYWYRQLPEEGLKFMVYLQKENIIDESGMPKERFSAEFPKEGPSILRIQQVVRGDSAAYFCASFSSGANVLTFGAGSRLTVL.